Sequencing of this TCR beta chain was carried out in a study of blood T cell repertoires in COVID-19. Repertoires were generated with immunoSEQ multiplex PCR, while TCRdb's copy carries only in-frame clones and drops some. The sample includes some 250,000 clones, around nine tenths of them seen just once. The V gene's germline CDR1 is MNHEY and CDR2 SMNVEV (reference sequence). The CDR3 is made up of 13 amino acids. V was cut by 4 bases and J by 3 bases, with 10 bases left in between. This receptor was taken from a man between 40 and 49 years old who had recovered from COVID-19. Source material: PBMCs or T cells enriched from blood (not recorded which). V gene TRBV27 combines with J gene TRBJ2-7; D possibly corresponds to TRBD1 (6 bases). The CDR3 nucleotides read TGTGCCAGCAGTTACGGGACAAACTACGAGCAGTACTTC. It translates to CASSYGTNYEQYF.